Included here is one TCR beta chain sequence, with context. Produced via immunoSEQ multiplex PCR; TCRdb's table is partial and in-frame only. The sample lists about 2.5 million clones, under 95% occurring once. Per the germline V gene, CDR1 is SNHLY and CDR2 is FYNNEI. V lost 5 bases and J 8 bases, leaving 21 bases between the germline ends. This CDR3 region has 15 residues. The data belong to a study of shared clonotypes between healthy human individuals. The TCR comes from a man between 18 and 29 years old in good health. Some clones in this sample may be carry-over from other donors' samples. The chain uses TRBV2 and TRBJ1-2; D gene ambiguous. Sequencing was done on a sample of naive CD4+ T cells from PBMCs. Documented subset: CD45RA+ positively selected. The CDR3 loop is CASSKEIDATGGYTF. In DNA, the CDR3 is TGTGCCAGCAGTAAAGAGATAGACGCGACGGGCGGCTACACCTTC.